The 27 T cell receptor beta chains in this list originate from one sample, sequenced in a study of T cells after yellow fever vaccination. TCRdb redid the calling of the 5' RACE reads with MiXCR, one entry per CDR3 protein. The sample carries some 390,000 distinct CDR3 sequences, under 7.5% recorded once. This specimen consisted of PBMCs, obtained 5 days after the yellow fever booster vaccination. These receptors were taken from a man aged 25-45 years who received the YFV17D yellow fever vaccine.

This clonotype was seen a handful of times. In DNA form, the CDR3 reads TGTGCCAGTAGTATCCGGGAGCATGGCTACACCTTC. Translation gives CASSIREHGYTF. The chain has TRBV19 and TRBJ1-2; D not certain. Germline V gene lookup returns CDR1 LNHDA and CDR2 SQIVND (reference sequence). This CDR3 spans 12 amino acids. V lost 3 bases to trimming and J lost 6 bases, with 8 bases between them.

This clonotype was counted only a few times. The rearrangement uses TRBV5-1 and TRBJ2-1, with D hard to call. Germline V lookup: CDR1 SGHRS, CDR2 YFSETQ. CDR3 length: 16 residues. Trimming pared 0 bases from V and 0 bases from J, leaving 10 bases between. DNA of the CDR3: TGCGCCAGCAGCTTGGATGCGCTGAGCTCCTACAATGAGCAGTTCTTC. Its protein is CASSLDALSSYNEQFF. The variable domain in full, with the rest retrieved from reference TRBV5-1 and TRBJ2-1, is KAGVTQTPRYLIKTRGQQVTLSCSPISGHRSVSWYQQTPGQGLQFLFEYFSETQRNKGNFPGRFSGRQFSNSRSEMNVSTLELGDSALYLCASSLDALSSYNEQFFGPGTRLTVL.

This clonotype was counted a few times. The V call is TRBV10-3, the J call TRBJ2-1; D might be TRBD2 (5 bases). CDR3 length equals 13 residues. Trimming removed 10 bases at V and 9 bases at J, with 19 bases between. Germline values: CDR1 ENHRY, CDR2 SYGVKD. CDR3: CANSGGGLGEQFF. The CDR3 DNA reads TGTGCCAACTCGGGCGGCGGGTTGGGTGAGCAGTTCTTC.

The rearrangement uses TRBV7-2 and TRBJ2-1; D is unresolved. CDR1 SGHTA and CDR2 FQGNSA come from the germline V gene. Trimming took 0 bases from V and 4 from J, leaving 10 bases between them. The CDR3 is 15 residues long. In nucleotides, the CDR3 is TGTGCCAGCAGCTTAGCAGCAGCCCAGTACAATGAGCAGTTCTTC. Translated, it gives CASSLAAAQYNEQFF.

This clonotype showed up many times. The chain recombines TRBV20-1 with TRBJ2-7; the match to TRBD2 covers 13 bases. The germline V gene has CDR1 DFQATT and CDR2 SNEGSKA (reference sequence). With 3 bases clipped from V and 6 bases from J, the junction kept 5 bases outside the gene matches. The CDR3 covers 14 residues. The CDR3 spells CSASTSGRAPEQYF. The CDR3 DNA reads as TGCAGTGCTAGTACTAGCGGGAGGGCCCCCGAGCAGTACTTC.

This chain connects TRBV6-2 or TRBV6-3 to TRBJ2-2; 8 bases agree with TRBD2. The CDR3 covers 16 residues. V trimming: 8 bases; J trimming: 5 bases; junction bases outside the gene matches: 13. Germline CDR1 and CDR2: MNHEY and SVGEGT. The CDR3 here is CASGASRAGATGELFF. The CDR3 DNA reads as TGTGCCAGCGGGGCCTCCCGAGCGGGAGCAACCGGGGAGCTGTTTTTT.

The chain carries TRBV6-2 or TRBV6-3 and TRBJ2-1; D is ambiguous. Germline values: CDR1 MNHEY, CDR2 SVGEGT. The CDR3 loop spans 11 amino acids. V was pared by 4 bases and J by 12 bases, with 10 bases between. CDR3 sequence: CASSLGSVQFF. As DNA, the CDR3 is TGTGCCAGCAGTTTGGGTAGTGTGCAGTTCTTC.

There are many counts of this clonotype. The rearrangement uses TRBV7-9 and TRBJ2-1, with D possibly being TRBD2 (5 bases). Germline V gives CDR1 SEHNR, CDR2 FQNEAQ (reference sequence). The CDR3 totals 14 residues. V lost 8 bases, J lost 0 bases, and 11 bases lay in between. CDR3 sequence (DNA): TGTGCCAGCTCACCACGGGGCTCCTACAATGAGCAGTTCTTC. This encodes CASSPRGSYNEQFF.

This clonotype has just a few counts. The rearrangement links TRBV7-9 to TRBJ2-3; D ambiguous. V was shortened by 8 bases and J by 1 base, with 4 bases between the two germline ends. CDR1 SEHNR and CDR2 FQNEAQ come from the germline V gene (reference sequence). This CDR3 has 11 residues. The CDR3 spells CASHRTDTQYF. In DNA, the CDR3 is TGTGCCAGCCACCGCACAGATACGCAGTATTTT.

This clonotype was counted between two and nine times. The chain links TRBV10-3 to TRBJ2-2; the D gene is possibly TRBD2 (5 bases). The CDR3 totals 15 residues. Trimming cost V 2 bases and J 7 bases, with 14 bases left between them. Germline V gene data show CDR1 as ENHRY and CDR2 as SYGVKD. The CDR3 sequence: CAISEGGLRGGELFF. CDR3 in DNA: TGTGCCATCAGTGAGGGAGGTCTCCGCGGCGGGGAGCTGTTTTTT.

This clonotype has ten or more counts. This rearrangement joins TRBV4-1 to TRBJ2-6; 7 bases map to TRBD2. CDR3 length: 21 residues. The J segment lost 0 bases and the V segment lost 2 bases, leaving 16 bases of the junction unmatched. Looked up from germline, CDR1 is MGHRA and CDR2 is YSYEKL. CDR3: CASSQSGGASGLFSGANVLTF. The CDR3 nucleotides are TGCGCCAGCAGCCAAAGTGGTGGAGCCTCGGGACTATTCTCTGGGGCCAACGTCCTGACTTTC.

The CDR3 nucleotides are TGTGCCAGCAGCTTAATAGCGGGAGGGTTGTACGAGCAGTACTTC. Translating it yields CASSLIAGGLYEQYF. The genes are TRBV7-2 and TRBJ2-7, with TRBD2 identical over 11 bases. Germline-derived CDR1 and CDR2 are SGHTA and FQGNSA. This CDR3 has 15 residues. V was clipped by 2 bases and J by 4 bases; unmatched bases: 4.

This clonotype occurred a few times. The chain couples TRBV19 to TRBJ2-3; no clear D. V was trimmed by 9 bases and J by 9 bases, leaving 16 bases between them. CDR1 and CDR2 from the germline V gene are LNHDA and SQIVND (reference sequence). The CDR3 loop spans 12 amino acids. The CDR3, as DNA: TGTGCCAGCGCAACTGGGTTAGGGACGCAGTATTTT. It encodes CASATGLGTQYF.

This clonotype showed up many times. CDR3 nucleotides: TGTGCCAGCAACCGGGACGGGAATGGCTACACCTTC. It is translated as CASNRDGNGYTF. This chain connects TRBV25-1 to TRBJ1-2; D is perhaps TRBD1 (5 bases). CDR1 and CDR2 (germline): MGHDK, SYGVNS. V was pared by 7 bases and J by 6 bases, with 12 bases between. The CDR3 runs to 12 residues.

The sample holds many counts of this clonotype. V is TRBV5-1 and J is TRBJ2-7, with 10 bases lining up with TRBD2. This CDR3 comprises 15 residues. CDR1 is SGHRS, CDR2 YFSETQ, per germline. Germline trimming cut 0 bases from V and 5 bases from J; bases unmatched to any gene: 5. DNA for the CDR3: TGCGCCAGCAGCTTGGCCACAGCGGGAGGGGACGAGCAGTACTTC. Amino acid sequence: CASSLATAGGDEQYF.

The genes are TRBV19 and TRBJ2-1; D perhaps matches TRBD1 (8 bases). Germline CDR1 is LNHDA and CDR2 is SQIVND (reference sequence). Trimming left V 3 bases short and J 1 base short, with 16 bases between. The CDR3 is 17 residues long. CDR3 sequence reads: CASSITGGVKSYNEQFF. Written as DNA, the CDR3 is TGTGCCAGTAGTATTACAGGGGGGGTAAAATCCTACAATGAGCAGTTCTTC. Based on the CDR3 plus reference TRBV19 and TRBJ2-1, the full variable domain is DGGITQSPKYLFRKEGQNVTLSCEQNLNHDAMYWYRQDPGQGLRLIYYSQIVNDFQKGDIAEGYSVSREKKESFPLTVTSAQKNPTAFYLCASSITGGVKSYNEQFFGPGTRLTVL.

This clonotype appeared a few times. This chain connects TRBV5-6 to TRBJ2-7, with 7 nucleotides matching TRBD1. Germline values: CDR1 SGHDT, CDR2 YYEEEE. With 0 bases clipped from V and 3 bases from J, the junction kept 6 bases outside the gene matches. This CDR3 contains 15 residues. CDR3: CASSLGATGDYEQYF. CDR3 DNA: TGTGCCAGCAGCTTGGGGGCTACAGGGGACTACGAGCAGTACTTC.

The sample holds many counts of this clonotype. The V call is TRBV20-1, the J call TRBJ2-5, with 10 bases aligning to TRBD1. This CDR3 has 13 residues. Per the germline V gene, CDR1 is DFQATT and CDR2 is SNEGSKA (reference sequence). The CDR3 nucleotides read TGCAGCGGTTGGGACAGGGGATCCGGGGCCCAGTACTTC. It translates to CSGWDRGSGAQYF.

Only a few counts were recorded for this clonotype. This chain joins TRBV20-1 and TRBJ2-7; 8 bases line up with TRBD1. The CDR3 spans 14 residues. V lost 5 bases, J lost 6 bases, and 12 bases stayed unmatched. The germline V gene encodes CDR1 DFQATT and CDR2 SNEGSKA (reference sequence). The CDR3: CSAFRTGSVVEQYF. CDR3 DNA sequence: TGCAGTGCTTTCCGGACAGGGAGTGTCGTCGAGCAGTACTTC.

This clonotype was counted at least ten times. This rearrangement joins TRBV18 to TRBJ2-4; 9 nucleotides line up with TRBD2. CDR1 and CDR2 from the germline V gene are KGHSH and LQKENI. V shed 4 bases and J 0 bases; nucleotides not matched to a gene: 4. This CDR3 comprises 16 residues. The CDR3 region is CASSLTSGLAKNIQYF. DNA for the CDR3: TGTGCCAGCTCACTAACTAGCGGGCTAGCCAAAAACATTCAGTACTTC.

J is TRBJ2-4 and V is TRBV18; 8 nucleotides line up with TRBD1. CDR1 is KGHSH, CDR2 LQKENI, per germline. Trimming took 2 bases from V and 6 from J; bases not matched to a gene: 9. This CDR3 spans 16 amino acids. This chain's CDR3 is CASSPGYRGSGNIQYF. The CDR3, as DNA: TGTGCCAGCTCACCAGGGTACAGGGGGAGCGGAAACATTCAGTACTTC.

The chain recombines TRBV20-1 with TRBJ2-1; D gene unclear. Trimming cost V 5 bases and J 4 bases, with 6 bases left between them. This CDR3 is 11 amino acids long. Germline assignment: CDR1 DFQATT and CDR2 SNEGSKA (reference sequence). CDR3 nucleotide sequence: TGCAGTGCTGATGAATACAATGAGCAGTTCTTC. Protein sequence: CSADEYNEQFF.

This clonotype was picked up many times. This chain joins TRBV4-3 and TRBJ1-2, with unresolved D. Trimming left V 0 bases short and J 4 bases short, with 6 bases between. The CDR3 is 13 amino acids. Germline CDR1 is LGHNA and CDR2 is YSLEER. CDR3: CASSQDVSYGYTF. The CDR3 bases are TGCGCCAGCAGCCAAGATGTAAGCTATGGCTACACCTTC.

This clonotype was observed a few times. This chain uses TRBV12-3 or TRBV12-4 with TRBJ1-1; 9 nucleotides agree with TRBD1. V shed 4 bases and J 6 bases; nucleotides not matched to a gene: 3. The CDR3 runs to 13 residues. The CDR3 sequence: CASSWGQGPEAFF. Here the CDR3 DNA reads TGTGCCAGCAGTTGGGGACAGGGTCCTGAAGCTTTCTTT.

The chain couples TRBV11-1 to TRBJ2-7; D is perhaps TRBD1 or TRBD2 (5 bases each). In germline, CDR1 is SGHAT, CDR2 FQDESV (reference sequence). V was clipped by 5 bases and J by 4 bases, with 27 bases between them. The CDR3 contains 18 residues. The CDR3: CASSARDRINPIKYEQYF. CDR3 sequence (DNA): TGTGCCAGCAGCGCCCGGGACCGAATTAACCCCATCAAATACGAGCAGTACTTC. The complete variable domain, with remaining parts taken from reference TRBV11-1 and TRBJ2-7, reads EAEVAQSPRYKITEKSQAVAFWCDPISGHATLYWYRQILGQGPELLVQFQDESVVDDSQLPKDRFSAERLKGVDSTLKIQPAELGDSAMYLCASSARDRINPIKYEQYFGPGTRLTVT.

This clonotype was seen a handful of times. The chain has TRBV11-1 and TRBJ2-1; a possible D gene is TRBD2 (5 bases). V was shortened by 0 bases and J by 0 bases, with 18 bases between the two germline ends. Germline V gene sequence: CDR1 SGHAT, CDR2 FQDESV (reference sequence). The CDR3 contains 19 residues. The CDR3 DNA sequence: TGTGCCAGCAGCTTAGCGCAGGAGGAGCGGCCATACTCCTACAATGAGCAGTTCTTC. It encodes CASSLAQEERPYSYNEQFF.

This clonotype was found many times. The chain uses TRBV30 and TRBJ2-2; 8 bases are shared with TRBD2. The CDR3 is 14 residues long. V was pared by 2 bases and J by 9 bases, with 8 bases of the junction left unmatched. Germline V gene lookup returns CDR1 GTSNPN and CDR2 SVGIG (reference sequence). In nucleotides, the CDR3 is TGTGCCTGGAGTTGGTCGGGAGGGAAGCGGGAGCTGTTTTTT. Translated: CAWSWSGGKRELFF.